These T cell receptor beta chains were read from a single sample in a study of T cell responses to AZD1222 COVID-19 vaccine. This table comes from immunoSEQ multiplex PCR, and its TCRdb copy is limited to in-frame clones, with some not included. This sample yields over 100,000 clones, of which 86% are seen a single time; around 12% belongs to the top ten. Material: peripheral blood, obtained on day 0 of AZD1222 vaccination. The receptor set was obtained from an adult in good health. Each CDR3 is given with its conserved first and last residue. Fields, in order: CDR3 length, V gene, J gene, D gene, clone size, CDR3 protein, CDR3 DNA. The D gene is left open where the match is weak. Size is omitted from some rows. Given values are once, few, many or a class for expanded clones.

16	TRBV11-2	TRBJ2-2	TRBD2	NA	CASSFEAGGYTGELFF	TGTGCCAGCAGCTTTGAAGCGGGGGGGTACACCGGGGAGCTGTTTTTT
16	TRBV7-2	TRBJ1-5	NA	once	CASSLGEPTVWQPQHF	TGTGCCAGCAGCTTAGGGGAGCCAACAGTTTGGCAGCCCCAGCATTTT
15	TRBV11-3	TRBJ2-3	NA	NA	CASSLGGPSTDTQYF	TGTGCCAGCAGCTTAGGAGGGCCGAGCACAGATACGCAGTATTTT
14	TRBV7-7	TRBJ1-4	NA	once	CASSSGRANEKLFF	TGTGCCAGCAGCTCGGGACGAGCGAATGAAAAACTGTTTTTT
12	TRBV30	TRBJ1-2	NA	NA	CAWTGGVYGYTF	TGTGCCTGGACCGGTGGTGTGTATGGCTACACCTTC
15	TRBV6-1	TRBJ1-4	NA	NA	CASSEGTWSGEKLFF	TGTGCCAGCAGTGAAGGGACATGGTCAGGTGAAAAACTGTTTTTT
14	TRBV3-1/TRBV3-2	TRBJ2-7	TRBD2	NA	CASSPTSGRGEQYF	TGTGCCAGCAGTCCTACTAGCGGGAGAGGGGAGCAGTACTTC
13	TRBV7-3	TRBJ2-1	NA	NA	CASSLNSLNEQFF	TGTGCCAGCAGCTTAAATAGCCTAAATGAGCAGTTCTTC
14	TRBV5-6	TRBJ2-7	NA	NA	CASSFGTYSYEQYF	TGTGCCAGCAGCTTTGGAACCTACTCCTACGAGCAGTACTTC
15	TRBV4-2	TRBJ2-7	NA	once	CASRPDFREKYEQYF	TGTGCCAGCAGGCCTGATTTCCGGGAGAAATACGAGCAGTACTTC
13	TRBV18	TRBJ2-5	NA	NA	CASSPGAQETQYF	TGTGCCAGCTCACCAGGGGCGCAAGAGACCCAGTACTTC
15	TRBV27	TRBJ1-5	TRBD1	NA	CASSPRTGMDQPQHF	TGTGCCAGCAGTCCCCGGACAGGGATGGACCAGCCCCAGCATTTT
14	TRBV5-5	TRBJ1-4	TRBD1	few	CASSLGQGGEKLFF	TGTGCCAGCAGCTTGGGACAGGGAGGAGAAAAACTGTTTTTT
14	TRBV18	TRBJ1-4	NA	NA	CASSLSRNNEKLFF	TGTGCCAGCTCACTATCACGGAATAATGAAAAACTGTTTTTT
13	TRBV2	TRBJ2-1	TRBD2	NA	CASSPGTSGEQFF	TGTGCCAGCAGCCCCGGGACTAGCGGGGAGCAGTTCTTC
14	TRBV19	TRBJ1-2	TRBD1	NA	CASNAGQGNYGYTF	TGTGCCAGTAACGCCGGACAGGGCAACTATGGCTACACCTTC
12	TRBV2	TRBJ1-6	NA	NA	CASSDRFMPLHF	TGTGCCAGCAGTGACAGGTTTATGCCCCTCCACTTT
17	TRBV9	TRBJ2-1	TRBD2	NA	CASSPTGLAGPRGEQFF	TGTGCCAGCAGCCCTACGGGACTAGCGGGACCCCGGGGTGAGCAGTTCTTC
15	TRBV4-1	TRBJ2-1	TRBD1	once	CASSDPGQGGLLVFF	TGCGCCAGCAGTGACCCGGGACAGGGTGGGCTCTTGGTGTTCTTC
16	TRBV28	TRBJ1-4	TRBD1	NA	CASSSGTRGRGEKLFF	TGTGCCAGCAGTTCTGGGACGAGGGGGCGTGGAGAAAAACTGTTTTTT
15	TRBV7-9	TRBJ1-3	NA	NA	CASSRRGTSGNTIYF	TGTGCCAGCAGCCGGAGGGGCACCTCTGGAAACACCATATATTTT
14	TRBV7-9	TRBJ2-7	NA	NA	CASSLEGMVDEQYF	TGTGCCAGCAGCTTGGAGGGTATGGTAGACGAGCAGTACTTC
14	TRBV28	TRBJ2-7	NA	NA	CASSRKGRSYEQYF	TGTGCCAGCAGTCGGAAAGGGAGGTCCTACGAGCAGTACTTC
10	TRBV21-1	TRBJ1-2	NA	NA	CARPHDGYTF	TGTGCCAGACCGCACGATGGCTACACCTTC
13	TRBV10-3	TRBJ1-6	TRBD1	NA	CASQGQGNSPLHF	TGTGCCAGCCAGGGACAGGGGAATTCACCCCTCCACTTT
14	TRBV25-1	TRBJ2-1	TRBD1	NA	CASSENRGVDEQFF	TGTGCCAGCAGTGAAAACAGGGGTGTCGATGAGCAGTTCTTC
15	TRBV27	TRBJ1-2	TRBD1	NA	CASSVDRDRGYGYTF	TGTGCCAGCAGTGTAGACCGGGACAGGGGGTATGGCTACACCTTC
14	TRBV4-3	TRBJ1-1	TRBD1	NA	CASSLDRTGGAAFF	TGCGCCAGCAGCCTTGACAGGACAGGGGGGGCAGCTTTCTTT
16	TRBV6-5	TRBJ2-7	NA	once	CASSYSLPDSPYEQYF	TGTGCCAGCAGTTACTCGCTCCCAGACAGTCCCTACGAGCAGTACTTC
11	TRBV28	TRBJ2-7	NA	NA	CASSLVGEQYF	TGTGCCAGCAGTTTAGTCGGTGAGCAGTACTTC
16	TRBV24-1	TRBJ2-2	TRBD1	NA	CATSDDRGSNTGELFF	TGTGCCACCAGTGATGACAGGGGGTCGAACACCGGGGAGCTGTTTTTT